This T cell receptor (beta chain) was sequenced in a study of regulatory T cells in long-lasting Graves disease. Study-level points and caveats: The analysis examined peripheral blood only and excluded thyroid tissue. TRBV28, TRBJ1-2 and TRBJ2-5 were favored in persistent disease.

Indicated time point: newly diagnosed GD, antithyroid drugs for less than 3 months. Generation of the TCR library employed RNA extracted from PBMCs. Roughly 9 milliliters of peripheral blood were drawn into EDTA tubes. The CDR3 covers 17 residues. With V trimmed by 2 bases and J by 2 bases, 6 bases remained unmatched. Germline V CDR1 and CDR2: MGHRA, YSYEKL. Researchers made TCR beta libraries by using iRepertoire HTBI primers and running Arm-PCR on CDR3 regions. TCRdb re-derived calls from the multiplex PCR reads in MiXCR, one entry per CDR3 protein. This table holds 550,000 to 650,000 distinct CDR3 sequences, 16% found once. Of note for this clonotype: Its specificity is unknown.

This same sample was also taken into another study, of T cells in Graves' hyperthyroidism and ophthalmopathy. That publication notes: The model forecast ophthalmopathy, anticipating it by a median approximately 6.1 months before onset.

This sequence was found in a man younger than 30 with Graves disease. J is TRBJ1-5 and V is TRBV4-1; 10 positions agree with TRBD1. The specimen was peripheral blood mononuclear cells (PBMCs), collected at new diagnosis, from a patient treated with antithyroid drugs. The CDR3 is CASSQIGQGVGNQPQHF. The DNA for the CDR3 is TGCGCCAGCAGCCAAATCGGACAGGGGGTAGGCAATCAGCCCCAGCATTTT.